Each of the 22 T cell receptor beta chains below was sequenced from the same sample in a study of CXCR3-negative and CXCR3-positive naive CD8 T cells (dated by TCRdb to the late 2010s). Points the paper makes about the study in general: TRB CDR3s from CXCR3-positive naive cells showed higher hydrophobicity (lower Kidera factor 4), lower energy, and higher strength and volume indices than CXCR3-negative naive cells.

These receptors have no known antigen. The reads were generated on a NextSeq 550. The Human TCR Profiling Kit (MiLaboratory) was used to make UMI-labeled 5' RACE TRB cDNA libraries. Once TCRdb had reprocessed the reads, it stored one entry per CDR3 protein sequence and supplied no DNA. The table held for this sample gives over 150,000 distinct CDR3 sequences. Clones ranked in the top ten supply under 0.5% of the sample. Sequences were obtained from naive CXCR3+ CD8+ T cells from blood. Per the publication, the cell subset or site label means: CD45RO-CCR7+CD27+CD95- naive CD8+ T cells expressing CXCR3 (TNR3+). These receptors were obtained from a human donor in good health. Some clones in this sample may be carry-over from other donors' samples.

The gene calls are TRBV7-9 and TRBJ2-7; the D call of TRBD2 rests on TCRdb alone, since no DNA is present to check it. This CDR3 spans 15 amino acids. Germline V lookup: CDR1 SEHNR, CDR2 FQNEAQ (reference sequence). CDR3 sequence reads: CASSLVEGTDYEQYF.

This chain connects TRBV28 to TRBJ2-3; absent DNA, TCRdb's TRBD2 call cannot be checked. Germline CDR1 is MDHEN and CDR2 is SYDVKM. CDR3 size: 18 residues. This CDR3 reads CASATDGERGKSTDTQYF.

The CDR3 loop reads CASYRGPGGYTEAFF. The chain couples TRBV2 to TRBJ1-1; TCRdb outputs TRBD1, but without DNA this stays unchecked. The CDR3 is made up of 15 amino acids. CDR1 and CDR2 from the germline V gene are SNHLY and FYNNEI.

J is TRBJ2-7 and V is TRBV4-3; TCRdb indicates TRBD1, and absent DNA this call remains unverified. Germline CDR1 and CDR2: LGHNA and YSLEER. The CDR3 is 17 residues long. CDR3 sequence reads: CASSQDRPGTGRNEQYF.

The V gene is TRBV2, the J gene TRBJ1-2. The germline V gene encodes CDR1 SNHLY and CDR2 FYNNEI. The CDR3 consists of 18 residues. CDR3 protein: CASSELQPAGKIWHGYTF.

V gene TRBV5-1 combines with J gene TRBJ2-7; lacking DNA, the TRBD1 call made by TCRdb goes unchecked. Germline loops: CDR1 SGHRS, CDR2 YFSETQ. This CDR3 has 14 amino acids. CDR3 sequence: CASSWTGLSYEQYF.

The V call is TRBV4-1, the J call TRBJ2-1; with no DNA, the TCRdb D assignment of TRBD2 cannot be verified. The CDR3 spans 15 residues. The V gene's germline CDR1 is MGHRA and CDR2 YSYEKL. This CDR3 reads CASRWTSGGLDEQFF.

The chain employs TRBV11-2 and TRBJ2-1. In germline, CDR1 is SGHAT, CDR2 FQNNGV. The CDR3 has 17 amino acids. The CDR3 loop reads CASSLDQWRSSYNEQFF.

This rearrangement joins TRBV29-1 to TRBJ1-2; TCRdb's assignment of TRBD1 cannot be checked, as there is no DNA. CDR3 length: 15 residues. Germline V gene data show CDR1 as SQVTM and CDR2 as ANQGSEA. CDR3 loop: CSVEDRDRVNYGYTF.

The chain links TRBV7-3 to TRBJ1-2; the TRBD1 assignment by TCRdb is unverifiable without DNA. The germline V gene has CDR1 SGHTA and CDR2 FQGTGA. This CDR3 is built from 15 residues. The CDR3 spells CASSLYPGSLEGYTF.

V and J are TRBV29-1 and TRBJ2-7; TCRdb reports TRBD1, a call that lacks DNA to check it against. Per the germline V gene, CDR1 is SQVTM and CDR2 is ANQGSEA. The CDR3 runs 14 residues. The chain's CDR3 is CSVAGERGLYEQYF.

This chain links TRBV12-3 or TRBV12-4 with TRBJ2-2; the D gene TCRdb calls, TRBD2, cannot be checked with no DNA. This CDR3 spans 12 amino acids. CDR3 residues: CASSLLGRELFF.

The V gene is TRBV4-1, the J gene TRBJ2-1. CDR3 length equals 15 residues. From germline, CDR1 is MGHRA and CDR2 YSYEKL. CDR3 protein: CASSQVQAGHNEQFF.

The chain uses TRBV9 and TRBJ1-2. CDR1 is SGDLS, CDR2 YYNGEE, per germline. The CDR3 loop spans 14 amino acids. This CDR3 reads CASSVGTLLLGYTF.

The chain joins TRBV13 to TRBJ1-1. The CDR3 has 14 amino acids. The germline V gene has CDR1 PRHDT and CDR2 FYEKMQ (reference sequence). The CDR3 protein is CASSVRGGGTEAFF.

The chain couples TRBV13 to TRBJ2-1; the D call from TCRdb, TRBD2, cannot be confirmed without DNA. CDR1 PRHDT and CDR2 FYEKMQ come from the germline V gene (reference sequence). The CDR3 spans 14 residues. The chain's CDR3 is CASSSLGGYNEQFF.

The CDR3 is CASRAGGGYEQYF. V is TRBV10-2 and J is TRBJ2-7; TCRdb's D call, TRBD2, is unchecked because there is no DNA. Germline V CDR1 and CDR2: WSHSY, SAAADI. This CDR3 spans 13 amino acids.

The chain combines TRBV10-2 with TRBJ2-4; TCRdb picks TRBD1, but there is no DNA to check that call. There are 18 residues in the CDR3. Germline values: CDR1 WSHSY, CDR2 SAAADI. The CDR3 spells CASSDPAGTGLSKNIQYF.

The chain carries TRBV7-9 and TRBJ2-5; without DNA, the TCRdb call of TRBD1 cannot be checked. Germline CDR1 SEHNR, CDR2 FQNEAQ (reference sequence). The CDR3 sequence is 17 residues long. CDR3 in amino acids: CASSSGYPAGYPGTQYF.

V gene TRBV4-2 combines with J gene TRBJ2-5; TCRdb reports TRBD1, a call that lacks DNA to check it against. The CDR3 runs to 16 residues. Germline CDR1 reads LGHNA; CDR2 reads YNFKEQ. The CDR3 here is CASSQTGGRSQETQYF.

This sequence joins TRBV7-3 and TRBJ2-3; TCRdb proposes TRBD1, but this gene call is untestable without DNA. The CDR3 is 15 residues long. CDR1 is SGHTA and CDR2 is FQGTGA in the germline V gene. This CDR3 is CASSNTGTGLDTQYF.

The CDR3 reads CASSLVHRNTGELFF. The chain links TRBV7-9 to TRBJ2-2. This CDR3 contains 15 residues. Germline loops: CDR1 SEHNR, CDR2 FQNEAQ (reference sequence).